A single sample is the source of the 8 T cell receptor beta chains below, sequenced in a study of monozygotic twins with inflammatory bowel disease. TCRdb re-called the 5' RACE reads and catalogs CDR3 proteins one per entry, DNA excluded. The clone table shows more than 350,000 distinct CDR3 sequences, with the ten largest holding 2.4%. Sequences were obtained from blood. The receptors shown here come from a human donor with ulcerative colitis or Crohn's disease, or a healthy co-twin of an affected twin (not recorded which).

The chain couples TRBV28 to TRBJ1-4; TCRdb indicates TRBD1, and absent DNA this call remains unverified. Germline V lookup: CDR1 MDHEN, CDR2 SYDVKM. The CDR3 is 14 amino acids. CDR3 sequence: CASRPTGGEEKLFF.

The CDR3 loop reads CASSIQQGAHTF. This chain links TRBV7-9 with TRBJ1-2; the D call of TRBD1 rests on TCRdb alone, since no DNA is present to check it. Germline V gene data show CDR1 as SEHNR and CDR2 as FQNEAQ (reference sequence). CDR3 length: 12 amino acids.

This chain uses TRBV19 with TRBJ2-1; TCRdb's D call of TRBD1 is untestable without DNA. Germline V gives CDR1 LNHDA, CDR2 SQIVND (reference sequence). This CDR3 region has 15 residues. The CDR3 protein is CASSIGGGSYNEQFF.

This chain joins TRBV28 and TRBJ1-3; TCRdb picks TRBD1, but there is no DNA to check that call. The CDR3 consists of 13 residues. Germline V gene data show CDR1 as MDHEN and CDR2 as SYDVKM. Here the CDR3 reads CASSSPATGRRDF.

This chain connects TRBV14 to TRBJ1-1. Germline assignment: CDR1 SGHDN and CDR2 FVKESK. This CDR3 contains 14 residues. The CDR3 region is CASSQGFPQTEAFF.

The rearrangement uses TRBV18 and TRBJ2-7. The germline V gene has CDR1 KGHSH and CDR2 LQKENI. The CDR3 totals 14 residues. CDR3 loop: CASSPPDRLYEQYF.

The chain employs TRBV7-9 and TRBJ2-1. From germline, CDR1 is SEHNR and CDR2 FQNEAQ (reference sequence). The CDR3 sequence is 15 residues long. CDR3 residues: CASSPLGGSPNEQFF.

V gene TRBV27 combines with J gene TRBJ2-7; the D gene TCRdb calls, TRBD1, cannot be checked with no DNA. Germline V lookup: CDR1 MNHEY, CDR2 SMNVEV (reference sequence). The CDR3 is 14 amino acids. CDR3 sequence: CASSFGQGLYEQYF.